These 8 T cell receptor beta chains were sequenced from one sample in a study of T cell responses to AZD1222 COVID-19 vaccine. Measured with immunoSEQ multiplex PCR; TCRdb has only the in-frame clones, and not every one. The sample holds around 100,000 clones; about nine tenths are singletons and the top ten take about 50%. The sequences come from peripheral blood, collected on day 0 of AZD1222 vaccination. The source of these receptors is an adult in good health.

The chain uses TRBV24-1 and TRBJ2-6; possibly TRBD2 for D (5 bases). The CDR3 sequence is 15 residues long. Germline CDR1 reads KGHDR; CDR2 reads SFDVKD. With 2 bases removed from V and 3 bases from J, the gap between germline ends came to 7 bases. DNA of the CDR3: TGTGCCACCAGTGATTCCGGGGTTGGGGCCAACGTCCTGACTTTC. This gives the protein CATSDSGVGANVLTF.

The gene calls are TRBV12-3 or TRBV12-4 and TRBJ1-2, with 8 bases that match TRBD1. V lost 5 bases and J lost 8; bases outside the gene matches: 4. The CDR3 is made up of 12 amino acids. CDR3 residues: CASSPDRGGYTF. As DNA, the CDR3 is TGTGCCAGCAGTCCAGACAGGGGCGGCTACACCTTC.

V gene TRBV19 combines with J gene TRBJ2-1; TRBD2 aligns across 8 bases. This CDR3 region has 14 residues. Per germline, CDR1 LNHDA and CDR2 SQIVND (reference sequence). V shed 1 base, J shed 9 bases, and the junction held 5 bases outside the gene matches. CDR3 loop: CASSIGIAGGEQFF. The CDR3 bases are TGTGCCAGTAGTATAGGGATTGCGGGGGGTGAGCAGTTCTTC.

The count of this clone is one. V and J are TRBV6-5 and TRBJ2-1; 9 nucleotides match TRBD1. Germline assignment: CDR1 MNHEY and CDR2 SVGAGI. The CDR3 length is 13 residues. Trimming took 6 bases from V and 7 from J; bases not matched to a gene: 4. The CDR3 nucleotides are TGTGCCAGCAGGCGACAGGGGGGGAATGAGCAGTTCTTC. Translating gives CASRRQGGNEQFF.

CDR3 loop: CASRLYNEQFF. CDR3 nucleotides: TGTGCCAGCAGACTATACAATGAGCAGTTCTTC. This chain joins TRBV6-5 and TRBJ2-1; D is unclear. The CDR3 sequence is 11 residues long. Per the germline V gene, CDR1 is MNHEY and CDR2 is SVGAGI. Trimming cost V 6 bases and J 4 bases, with 4 bases left between them.

This clone has a single count. V and J are TRBV9 and TRBJ2-7; 10 positions match TRBD2. The CDR3 loop spans 14 amino acids. V lost 3 bases to trimming and J lost 2 bases; unmatched junction nucleotides: 2. Germline assignment: CDR1 SGDLS and CDR2 YYNGEE. CDR3: CASSGGLAAYEQYF. DNA of the CDR3: TGTGCCAGCAGCGGTGGACTAGCGGCCTACGAGCAGTACTTC.

V and J are TRBV7-2 and TRBJ2-1; a possible D gene is TRBD1 (6 bases). CDR3 length equals 15 residues. In germline, CDR1 is SGHTA, CDR2 FQGNSA. V was clipped by 3 bases and J by 6 bases, with 15 bases between them. This chain's CDR3 is CASSLGQGLANEQFF. The CDR3 DNA is TGTGCCAGCAGCTTGGGGCAGGGGCTGGCCAATGAGCAGTTCTTC.

The rearrangement uses TRBV25-1 and TRBJ2-5; possible D gene TRBD2, 6 bases. Germline V CDR1 and CDR2: MGHDK, SYGVNS. This CDR3 region has 13 residues. Trimming shortened V by 4 bases and J by 4 bases, and 10 bases separated the two germline ends. CDR3 DNA: TGTGCCAGCAGTGCGGGACTCCCAGAGACCCAGTACTTC. It yields the protein CASSAGLPETQYF.